The 10 T cell receptor beta chains below all came from one sample that was sequenced in a study of shared clonotypes between healthy human individuals. Only in-frame clones appear in the TCRdb table, and some are missing; sequencing was by immunoSEQ multiplex PCR. The profile shows roughly 1.4 million clones, around 98.5% of them singletons. The specimen was naive CD4+ T cells sorted from blood. Documented subset: CD45RA+ positively selected. The origin of the receptors is a man in his thirties or forties in good health.

This chain links TRBV5-1 with TRBJ2-7; TRBD2 matches at 7 bases. The CDR3 extends over 15 amino acids. Germline V gene lookup returns CDR1 SGHRS and CDR2 YFSETQ. Trimming removed 7 bases from V and 1 base from J; junction bases left unmatched: 11. CDR3 DNA: TGCGCCAGCCGGCCAGGCGGGAGTTCATCCTACGAGCAGTACTTC. Translation: CASRPGGSSSYEQYF.

The J gene is TRBJ2-7, the V gene TRBV5-6; the match to TRBD2 covers 7 bases. Germline V gene sequence: CDR1 SGHDT, CDR2 YYEEEE. This CDR3 region has 15 residues. The V gene end was trimmed by 2 bases and the J gene end by 1 base; junction bases not matched to a gene: 6. CDR3 in DNA: TGTGCCAGCAGCTTACGACTAGCCGGGTCCTACGAGCAGTACTTC. As protein: CASSLRLAGSYEQYF.

This chain joins TRBV18 and TRBJ2-2; D ambiguous. CDR3 size: 16 residues. Between the trimmed V and J ends, which lost 1 base and 1 base, there was a span of 10 bases. The germline gives CDR1 KGHSH, CDR2 LQKENI. The CDR3 DNA follows: TGTGCCAGCTCACCACGGAACCGGCAGAACACCGGGGAGCTGTTTTTT. Amino acid sequence: CASSPRNRQNTGELFF.

The chain uses TRBV10-3 and TRBJ2-7, with D perhaps given as TRBD1 or TRBD2 (6 bases each). Germline V gene sequence: CDR1 ENHRY, CDR2 SYGVKD. Deletions cut 3 bases from V and 4 bases from J, with 13 bases between. The CDR3 consists of 14 residues. The CDR3 is CAISDKTGAYEQYF. For the CDR3, the DNA is TGTGCCATCAGTGATAAGACGGGGGCTTACGAGCAGTACTTC.

In regard to this clone: The sample holds other DNA sequences that translate to the same CDR3. The chain carries TRBV6-1 and TRBJ2-2, with 7 bases that match TRBD2. This CDR3 contains 13 residues. J was trimmed by 7 bases and V by 6 bases; bases with no gene match: 5. In germline, CDR1 is MNHNS, CDR2 SASEGT. For the CDR3, the DNA is TGTGCCAGCAGCGGACTAGTGAGCGGGGAGCTGTTTTTT. This sequence encodes CASSGLVSGELFF.

This chain uses TRBV12-2 with TRBJ2-7; TRBD2 reflects the table's D call only, with no check against the DNA. TRBV12-2 is described as a pseudogene. The CDR3 has 18 amino acids. The CDR3 DNA sequence: TGTGCAAGTCGCTTAGCCCGCCGGGGGGGGGCTCACCCCTACGAGCAGTACTTC. The encoded protein is CASRLARRGGAHPYEQYF.

The chain employs TRBV9 and TRBJ2-7; 7 positions agree with TRBD2. This CDR3 is 14 amino acids long. V was pared by 3 bases and J by 4 bases, with 7 bases of the junction left unmatched. Germline loops: CDR1 SGDLS, CDR2 YYNGEE. CDR3 in amino acids: CASSAWEGSYEQYF. Here the CDR3 DNA reads TGTGCCAGCAGCGCGTGGGAGGGGTCGTACGAGCAGTACTTC.

The rearrangement uses TRBV27 and TRBJ1-5; D is perhaps TRBD1 (5 bases). Trimming shortened V by 2 bases and J by 0 bases, and 8 bases separated the two germline ends. The CDR3 extends over 15 amino acids. Germline V lookup: CDR1 MNHEY, CDR2 SMNVEV (reference sequence). CDR3 sequence (DNA): TGTGCCAGCAGTTTACAGGGATATAGCAATCAGCCCCAGCATTTT. Translation: CASSLQGYSNQPQHF.

The rearrangement uses TRBV28 and TRBJ1-5, with D tentatively TRBD1 (6 bases). Germline V gives CDR1 MDHEN, CDR2 SYDVKM. There are 16 residues in the CDR3. The V end was cut by 3 bases, the J end by 2 bases, with 14 bases between. DNA of the CDR3: TGTGCCAGCAGTTTTGGGGGCGTAGTGGGCAATCAGCCCCAGCATTTT. Translation: CASSFGGVVGNQPQHF. The full variable domain, its missing parts supplied by reference TRBV28 and TRBJ1-5, is DVKVTQSSRYLVKRTGEKVFLECVQDMDHENMFWYRQDPGLGLRLIYFSYDVKMKEKGDIPEGYSVSREKKERFSLILESASTNQTSMYLCASSFGGVVGNQPQHFGDGTRLSIL.

The chain employs TRBV5-1 and TRBJ2-5; 10 positions match TRBD1. Germline V gives CDR1 SGHRS, CDR2 YFSETQ. V gave up 2 bases and J gave up 10 bases; unmatched junction bases: 5. This CDR3 has 13 amino acids. CDR3 DNA: TGCGCCAGCAGCTTCACAGGGGACAGGGGCCAGTACTTC. Its translation is CASSFTGDRGQYF.